The rows below give T cell receptor beta chains drawn from one sample of a study of blood T cell repertoires in COVID-19. Data came from immunoSEQ multiplex PCR; TCRdb stores just in-frame clones and leaves some out. The table shows roughly 250,000 clones, with around four fifths occurring only once. Material: peripheral blood. Source of these receptors: a woman aged 60-70 years with active or convalescent COVID-19. Each CDR3 is given with its conserved first and last residue. The D gene is left open where the match is weak. Not all rows give a size; the values are once, few, many and, for expanded clones, a class.

clone size	D gene	V gene	CDR3 length	J gene	CDR3 protein	CDR3 DNA
few	NA	TRBV2	14	TRBJ1-3	CASREQGSGNTIYF	TGTGCCAGCAGGGAACAGGGTAGTGGAAACACCATATATTTT
NA	TRBD2	TRBV5-1	20	TRBJ2-5	CASSRKNHRGQREDQETQYF	TGCGCCAGCAGCCGGAAAAACCACCGTGGACAGCGGGAGGACCAAGAGACCCAGTACTTC
NA	NA	TRBV6-5	14	TRBJ1-2	CASSPQGAYYGYTF	TGTGCCAGCAGCCCACAGGGAGCGTACTATGGCTACACCTTC
NA	NA	TRBV5-1	14	TRBJ1-5	CASSLEGGNQPQHF	TGCGCCAGCAGCTTGGAGGGAGGCAATCAGCCCCAGCATTTT
NA	TRBD1	TRBV2	16	TRBJ1-2	CASSERTGFISVGYTF	TGTGCCAGCAGTGAGCGGACAGGGTTCATTTCGGTCGGCTACACCTTC
few	NA	TRBV6-5	15	TRBJ1-1	CASRTEAGLGTEAFF	TGTGCCAGCAGGACGGAAGCGGGGCTCGGAACTGAAGCTTTCTTT
NA	TRBD2	TRBV9	15	TRBJ2-6	CASSVSSGGANVLTF	TGTGCCAGCAGCGTCTCTAGCGGTGGGGCCAACGTCCTGACTTTC
few	NA	TRBV5-1	14	TRBJ2-3	CASSFDPGRDTQYF	TGCGCCAGCAGCTTTGACCCAGGGCGAGATACGCAGTATTTT
NA	TRBD2	TRBV5-1	14	TRBJ2-7	CASSPTSATYEQYF	TGCGCCAGCAGCCCTACTAGCGCTACCTACGAGCAGTACTTC
NA	NA	TRBV6-1	16	TRBJ1-6	CASSESWGLYNSPLHF	TGTGCCAGCAGTGAGTCCTGGGGCCTCTATAATTCACCCCTCCACTTT
NA	NA	TRBV10-1	13	TRBJ1-5	CASGTDSNQPQHF	TGCGCCAGCGGAACAGATAGCAATCAGCCCCAGCATTTT
NA	TRBD1	TRBV6-2/TRBV6-3	18	TRBJ1-4	CASSYSVGQGLENEKLFF	TGTGCCAGCAGTTACTCCGTGGGACAGGGATTAGAAAATGAAAAACTGTTTTTT
NA	TRBD2	TRBV9	16	TRBJ2-2	CASSGRTSGNTGELFF	TGTGCCAGCAGCGGTCGGACTAGCGGGAACACCGGGGAGCTGTTTTTT
few	NA	TRBV12-3/TRBV12-4	13	TRBJ1-1	CASSLNRATEAFF	TGTGCCAGCAGTTTAAACAGGGCCACTGAAGCTTTCTTT
NA	NA	TRBV4-1	13	TRBJ1-5	CASSWRATQPQHF	TGCGCCAGCAGTTGGAGGGCAACTCAGCCCCAGCATTTT
NA	NA	TRBV29-1	16	TRBJ2-1	CSVTYTRDFPYNEQFF	TGCAGCGTTACTTACACCCGGGACTTTCCCTACAATGAGCAGTTCTTC
NA	TRBD2	TRBV5-4	14	TRBJ2-7	CASMIAGVVGEQYF	TGTGCCAGCATGATAGCGGGAGTGGTGGGCGAGCAGTACTTC
NA	NA	TRBV9	16	TRBJ2-7	CASSPAPLRVQGEQYF	TGTGCCAGCAGCCCTGCCCCTCTCAGGGTCCAGGGGGAGCAGTACTTC
NA	TRBD2	TRBV7-9	13	TRBJ2-1	CASSSTSGGEQFF	TGTGCCAGCAGCTCCACTAGCGGGGGGGAGCAGTTCTTC
NA	TRBD2	TRBV24-1	16	TRBJ2-1	CATSDRDGTRRNEQFF	TGTGCCACCAGTGACCGAGACGGGACTAGGCGCAATGAGCAGTTCTTC
NA	TRBD2	TRBV3-1/TRBV3-2	16	TRBJ2-7	CASSQGGLAVTVGQYF	TGTGCCAGCAGCCAAGGGGGACTAGCGGTTACCGTCGGGCAGTACTTC
NA	NA	TRBV3-1/TRBV3-2	15	TRBJ2-5	CASSQTGSIQETQYF	TGTGCCAGCAGCCAAACAGGCTCAATACAAGAGACCCAGTACTTC
once	NA	TRBV7-2	15	TRBJ2-5	CASSLVGDRQETQYF	TGTGCCAGCAGCTTAGTTGGTGACAGACAAGAGACCCAGTACTTC
few	TRBD1	TRBV19	14	TRBJ1-1	CASSWRGTGAEAFF	TGTGCCAGTAGTTGGAGAGGGACAGGGGCTGAAGCTTTCTTT